This T cell receptor beta chain appears in the sequencing data of a study of blood T cell repertoires in COVID-19. Trimming removed 3 bases from V and 4 bases from J; junction bases left unmatched: 6. Germline CDR1 SGHNT, CDR2 YYREEE (reference sequence). CDR3 size: 14 residues. Method: immunoSEQ multiplex PCR; TCRdb's copy keeps in-frame clones and lacks some. The sample gives roughly 330,000 clones, over 70% of which show up once; roughly 1.1% is in the top ten. The sequence came from a woman aged 50 to 60 with acute or convalescent COVID-19. The specimen was peripheral blood. V usage is TRBV5-4 and J usage is TRBJ2-5; 7 bases map to TRBD1. CDR3 amino acids: CASSSTGMGETQYF. The CDR3 DNA follows: TGTGCCAGCAGCTCGACAGGGATGGGAGAGACCCAGTACTTC. The whole variable domain, remainder taken from reference TRBV5-4 and TRBJ2-5, is ETGVTQSPTHLIKTRGQQVTLRCSSQSGHNTVSWYQQALGQGPQFIFQYYREEENGRGNFPPRFSGLQFPNYSSELNVNALELDDSALYLCASSSTGMGETQYFGPGTRLLVL.